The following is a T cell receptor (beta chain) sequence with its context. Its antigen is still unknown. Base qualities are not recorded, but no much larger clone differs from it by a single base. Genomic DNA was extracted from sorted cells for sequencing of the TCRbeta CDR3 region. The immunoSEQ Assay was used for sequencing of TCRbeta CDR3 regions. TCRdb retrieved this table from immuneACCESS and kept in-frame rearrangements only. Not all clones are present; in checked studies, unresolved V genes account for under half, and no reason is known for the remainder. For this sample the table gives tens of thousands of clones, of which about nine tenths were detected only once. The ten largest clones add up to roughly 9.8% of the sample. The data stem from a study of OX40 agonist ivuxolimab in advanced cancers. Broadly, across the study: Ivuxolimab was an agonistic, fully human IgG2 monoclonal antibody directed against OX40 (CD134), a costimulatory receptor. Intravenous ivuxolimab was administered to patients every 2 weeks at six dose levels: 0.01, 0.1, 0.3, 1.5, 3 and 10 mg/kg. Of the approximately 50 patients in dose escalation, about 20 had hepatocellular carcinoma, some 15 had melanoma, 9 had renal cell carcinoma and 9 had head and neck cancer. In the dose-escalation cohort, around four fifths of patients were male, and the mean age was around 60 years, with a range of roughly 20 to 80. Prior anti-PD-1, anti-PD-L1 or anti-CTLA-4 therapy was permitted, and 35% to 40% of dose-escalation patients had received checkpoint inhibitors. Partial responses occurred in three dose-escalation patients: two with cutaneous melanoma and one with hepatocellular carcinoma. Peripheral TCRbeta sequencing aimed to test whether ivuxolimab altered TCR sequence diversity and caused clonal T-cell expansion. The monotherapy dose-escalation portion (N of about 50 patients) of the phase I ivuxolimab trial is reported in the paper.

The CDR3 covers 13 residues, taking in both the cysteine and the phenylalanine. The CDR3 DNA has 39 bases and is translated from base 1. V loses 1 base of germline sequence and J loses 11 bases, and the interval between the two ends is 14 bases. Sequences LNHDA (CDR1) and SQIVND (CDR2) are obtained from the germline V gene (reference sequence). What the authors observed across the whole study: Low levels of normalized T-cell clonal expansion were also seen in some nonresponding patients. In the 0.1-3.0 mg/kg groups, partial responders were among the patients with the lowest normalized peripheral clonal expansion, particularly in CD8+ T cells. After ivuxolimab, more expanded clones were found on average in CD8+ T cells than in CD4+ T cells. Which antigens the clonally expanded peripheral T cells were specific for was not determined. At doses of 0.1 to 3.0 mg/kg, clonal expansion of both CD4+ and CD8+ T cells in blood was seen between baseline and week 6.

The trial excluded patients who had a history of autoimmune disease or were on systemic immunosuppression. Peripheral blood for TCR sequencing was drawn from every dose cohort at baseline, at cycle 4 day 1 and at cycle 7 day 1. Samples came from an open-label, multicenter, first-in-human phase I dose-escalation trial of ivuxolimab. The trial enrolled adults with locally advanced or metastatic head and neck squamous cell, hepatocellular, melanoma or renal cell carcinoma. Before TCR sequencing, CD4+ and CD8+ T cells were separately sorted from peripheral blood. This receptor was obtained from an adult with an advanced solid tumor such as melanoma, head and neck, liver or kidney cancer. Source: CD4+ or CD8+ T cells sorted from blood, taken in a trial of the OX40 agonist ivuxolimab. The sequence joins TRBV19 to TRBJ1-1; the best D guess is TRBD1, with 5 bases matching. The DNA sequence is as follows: TGTGCCAGTAGTATAGTCCCGGGTGGGGGTGCTTTCTTT. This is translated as CASSIVPGGGAFF.